The 13 T cell receptor beta chains given below trace back to one sample, sequenced in a study of T cell repertoires in cytomegalovirus infection. MiXCR, run by TCRdb on the reads, gives a single entry per CDR3 protein. The sample has 300,000 to 400,000 distinct CDR3 sequences, almost 30% seen once. The antigens for these receptors are not known. This specimen consisted of cultured PBMCs, obtained from culture after CMV antigen stimulation. The receptors come from a human donor in good health (CMV status not recorded). Some clones in this sample may be carry-over from other donors' samples.

Many counts were recorded for this clonotype. The chain recombines TRBV11-1 with TRBJ1-1; 9 bases are shared with TRBD1. The CDR3 covers 14 residues. Germline loops: CDR1 SGHAT, CDR2 FQDESV (reference sequence). V was clipped by 8 bases and J by 1 base; unmatched bases: 5. The CDR3 loop reads CASRGQGTNTEAFF. CDR3 in DNA: TGTGCCAGCCGCGGACAGGGGACGAACACTGAAGCTTTCTTT.

The genes are TRBV11-3 and TRBJ2-7, with a tentative D call TRBD1 (6 bases). The CDR3 has 13 amino acids. Between the trimmed V and J ends, which lost 1 base and 6 bases, there was a span of 10 bases. CDR1 is SGHNT and CDR2 is YENEEA in the germline V gene. Written as DNA, the CDR3 is TGTGCCAGCAGCTTAGGGACAGAACGCGAGCAGTACTTC. Protein sequence: CASSLGTEREQYF.

CDR3 loop: CASENQTGELFF. The CDR3 coding sequence is TGTGCCAGCGAGAATCAGACCGGGGAGCTGTTTTTT. This chain uses TRBV27 with TRBJ2-2; D gene uncertain. Germline loops: CDR1 MNHEY, CDR2 SMNVEV (reference sequence). The CDR3 contains 12 residues. The ends were cut back, 8 bases at V and 5 bases at J, with 9 bases in the middle.

This clonotype is medium-sized (0.01 to 0.1%). V is TRBV7-3 and J is TRBJ2-3; D gene unclear. V lost 0 bases, J lost 6 bases, and 13 bases lay in between. CDR1 SGHTA and CDR2 FQGTGA come from the germline V gene. The CDR3 is made up of 15 amino acids. The CDR3: CASSLTGPVSDTQYF. The CDR3 coding sequence is TGTGCCAGCAGCTTAACGGGTCCAGTCTCCGATACGCAGTATTTT.

This clonotype occurred many times. This chain connects TRBV7-6 to TRBJ1-6; D is ambiguous. Germline V gives CDR1 SGHVS, CDR2 FNYEAQ. The CDR3 sequence is 15 residues long. The V end was cut by 1 base, the J end by 0 bases, with 4 bases between. In nucleotides, the CDR3 is TGTGCCAGCAGCTTAGACACCTCCTATAATTCACCCCTCCACTTT. Amino acid sequence: CASSLDTSYNSPLHF. The full variable domain, its missing parts supplied by reference TRBV7-6 and TRBJ1-6, is GAGVSQSPRYKVTKRGQDVALRCDPISGHVSLYWYRQALGQGPEFLTYFNYEAQQDKSGLPNDRFSAERPEGSISTLTIQRTEQRDSAMYRCASSLDTSYNSPLHFGNGTRLTVT.

The rearrangement joins TRBV20-1 to TRBJ2-3; 11 bases match TRBD2. The CDR3 spans 13 residues. From germline, CDR1 is DFQATT and CDR2 SNEGSKA (reference sequence). The J segment lost 6 bases and the V segment lost 5 bases, leaving 4 bases of the junction unmatched. Here the CDR3 DNA reads TGCAGTGCTCTAGCGGGGGGCAAGGATACGCAGTATTTT. Its protein is CSALAGGKDTQYF.

This clonotype showed up just a few times. The chain combines TRBV6-1 with TRBJ1-3; 11 bases are shared with TRBD1. The germline V gene has CDR1 MNHNS and CDR2 SASEGT. The CDR3 length is 17 residues. The ends lost 3 bases at V and 4 bases at J; junction bases unmatched: 8. The CDR3 sequence is CASSDRGTGGIGNTIYF. The CDR3, as DNA: TGTGCCAGCAGTGACCGCGGGACAGGGGGGATAGGAAACACCATATATTTT.

The gene calls are TRBV7-2 and TRBJ1-2; weak D call: TRBD1 (6 bases). CDR3 size: 12 residues. Trimming took 8 bases from V and 7 from J, leaving 14 bases between them. Germline CDR1 and CDR2: SGHTA and FQGNSA. The CDR3 loop is CASVYGGLGYTF. For the CDR3, the DNA is TGTGCCAGCGTTTATGGGGGGCTTGGCTACACCTTC.

This chain uses TRBV6-1 with TRBJ2-5; 14 nucleotides line up with TRBD2. This CDR3 is 15 amino acids long. The V gene's germline CDR1 is MNHNS and CDR2 SASEGT. V dropped 3 bases and J dropped 3; count of bases not matched to a gene: 0. The CDR3 sequence is CASSEGLAGEETQYF. Here the CDR3 DNA reads TGTGCCAGCAGTGAGGGACTAGCGGGGGAAGAGACCCAGTACTTC.

This sequence joins TRBV18 and TRBJ2-4; D is perhaps TRBD1 or TRBD2 (5 bases each). In germline, CDR1 is KGHSH, CDR2 LQKENI. The V and J ends lost 3 bases and 7 bases respectively, with 13 bases between them. The CDR3 is 14 amino acids. In DNA, the CDR3 is TGTGCCAGCTCACCTAACCGGGACGCTAACATTCAGTACTTC. Its protein product is CASSPNRDANIQYF.

This clonotype was picked up many times. This chain links TRBV7-8 with TRBJ1-5, with D tentatively TRBD1 (5 bases). V was trimmed by 3 bases and J by 4 bases, leaving 10 bases between them. Germline loops: CDR1 SGHVS, CDR2 FQNEAQ. The CDR3 has 14 amino acids. CDR3 sequence reads: CASSFTRDNQPQHF. The CDR3 nucleotides are TGTGCCAGCAGCTTTACCAGGGATAATCAGCCCCAGCATTTT. Drawing the rest from reference TRBV7-8 and TRBJ1-5, the complete variable domain is GAGVSQSPRYKVAKRGQDVALRCDPISGHVSLFWYQQALGQGPEFLTYFQNEAQLDKSGLPSDRFFAERPEGSVSTLKIQRTQQEDSAVYLCASSFTRDNQPQHFGDGTRLSIL.

This clonotype was seen only a few times. The chain joins TRBV14 to TRBJ2-5; possibly TRBD1 or TRBD2 for D (5 bases each). Germline lookup yields CDR1 SGHDN and CDR2 FVKESK. This CDR3 has 15 residues. V shed 4 bases and J shed 1 base, with 13 bases lying between them. The CDR3, as DNA: TGTGCCAGCAGCCGCCGACCGGGACGCCAAGAGACCCAGTACTTC. It specifies CASSRRPGRQETQYF.

The rearrangement joins TRBV20-1 to TRBJ2-7; 8 positions match TRBD2. This CDR3 has 15 residues. V lost 4 bases to trimming and J lost 2 bases; unmatched junction nucleotides: 10. Looked up from germline, CDR1 is DFQATT and CDR2 is SNEGSKA (reference sequence). The CDR3 sequence is CSATESLGLAYEQYF. The CDR3 nucleotides are TGCAGTGCTACAGAGAGTTTGGGACTAGCCTACGAGCAGTACTTC.